These T cell receptor beta chains were read from a single sample in a study of blood T cell repertoires in COVID-19. TCRdb keeps only in-frame clones here, not all; method: immunoSEQ multiplex PCR. The table records some 170,000 clones, more than 85% of them present only once. The sequencing sample was made of peripheral blood. Receptors originate from a woman aged 55-69 years with COVID-19, enrolled during active disease. Each CDR3 is given with its conserved first and last residue. Each record gives: V gene, D gene, CDR3 protein. A D gene is named only where the DNA matches it firmly.

>TRBV4-3|TRBD1
CASSQDRGGRGNEQFF
>TRBV12-5|TRBD1
CASGSTGGDSPLHF
>TRBV2|.
CATTGNGAEAFF
>TRBV19|TRBD1
CASSIQGANYAGYTF
>TRBV19|TRBD1
CASSSTGDYTEAFF
>TRBV23-1|.
CASSQSERVENTEAFF
>TRBV18|TRBD2
CASSPTSGGALNEQFF
>TRBV7-8|.
CASTATGGGNQPQHF
>TRBV7-2|.
CASSLALSGNTIYF
>TRBV5-1|.
CASRLYRENTEAFF
>TRBV6-2/TRBV6-3|.
CASSYSTGIGSNQPQHF
>TRBV19|TRBD2
CASKERGRFTDTQYF
>TRBV5-5|TRBD2
CASSLRIIRTSGESSYEQYF
>TRBV11-1|.
CASSRSRAPYNEQFF
>TRBV9|TRBD1
CASSALTGTGNSPLHF
>TRBV19|.
CASSKMGQWGNTEAFF
>TRBV30|TRBD1
CAWRTQGAGGYTF
>TRBV5-4|TRBD1
CASSPGTGPMNTEAFF
>TRBV5-1|.
CASREQANNEQFF
>TRBV6-6|.
CASSYGDSGVPDTQYF
>TRBV5-1|.
CASSYLYERSSYEQYF
>TRBV7-9|TRBD1
CASSPGQGTNEKLFF
>TRBV7-9|TRBD2
CASSPGLAGGLRGTQYF